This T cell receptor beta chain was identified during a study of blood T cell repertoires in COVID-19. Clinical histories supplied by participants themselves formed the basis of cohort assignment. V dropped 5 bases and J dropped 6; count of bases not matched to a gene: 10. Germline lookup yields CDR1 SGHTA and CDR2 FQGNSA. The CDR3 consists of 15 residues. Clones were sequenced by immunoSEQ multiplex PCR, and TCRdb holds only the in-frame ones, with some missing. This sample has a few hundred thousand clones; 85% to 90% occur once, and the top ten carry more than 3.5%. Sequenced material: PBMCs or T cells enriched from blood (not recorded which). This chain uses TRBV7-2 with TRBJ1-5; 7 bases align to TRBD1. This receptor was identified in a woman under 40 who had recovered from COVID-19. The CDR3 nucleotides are TGTGCCAGCAGCCGGGACCAGGGGGTTAGTCAGCCCCAGCATTTT. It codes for CASSRDQGVSQPQHF. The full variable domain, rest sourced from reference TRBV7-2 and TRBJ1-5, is GAGVSQSPSNKVTEKGKDVELRCDPISGHTALYWYRQSLGQGLEFLIYFQGNSAPDKSGLPSDRFSAERTGGSVSTLTIQRTQQEDSAVYLCASSRDQGVSQPQHFGDGTRLSIL.